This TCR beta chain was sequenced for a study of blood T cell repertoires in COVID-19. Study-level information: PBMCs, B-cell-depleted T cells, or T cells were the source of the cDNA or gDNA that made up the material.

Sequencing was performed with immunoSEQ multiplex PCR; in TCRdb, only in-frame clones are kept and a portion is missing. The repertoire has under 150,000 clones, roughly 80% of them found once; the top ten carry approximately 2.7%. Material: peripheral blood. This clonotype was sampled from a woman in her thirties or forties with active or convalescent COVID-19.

In DNA, the CDR3 is TGCGCCAGCAGCTTGGCCCCCAGGGGCTACTCCAACTATGGCTACACCTTC. It translates to CASSLAPRGYSNYGYTF. The rearrangement uses TRBV5-1 and TRBJ1-2; TRBD1 might be the D (6 bases). Germline loops: CDR1 SGHRS, CDR2 YFSETQ. The CDR3 is 17 amino acids. V dropped 0 bases and J dropped 2 bases, with 17 bases sitting between them.